Sequencing of this T cell receptor beta chain was carried out in a study of cytomegalovirus exposure and HLA in healthy donors. Study outcomes and limitations: Analyzed later, most CMV-associated TCR beta chains appeared HLA-restricted. The sole available immune exposure information was CMV serostatus. Earlier findings revealed that most TCR beta V segments proved productive either about 87% or about 30% of the time.

Looked up from germline, CDR1 is LNHDA and CDR2 is SQIVND (reference sequence). The CDR3 is made up of 16 amino acids. After removal of 5 bases from V and 6 bases from J, the junction contained 13 bases not matched to a gene. PCR was performed using 60 Vbeta and 13 Jbeta primers. Clones were read by immunoSEQ multiplex PCR, and TCRdb kept only the in-frame ones, dropping some. Of 150,000 to 200,000 clones listed, around 80% are singletons. A note on this clone: The antigen remains undetermined.

Sequencing was carried out using PBMCs. This TCR came from a young man in good health and CMV-seropositive. J is TRBJ2-4 and V is TRBV19, with 7 bases lining up with TRBD1. This chain's CDR3 is CASSGPGQKEGNIQYF. CDR3 in DNA: TGTGCCAGTAGTGGGCCGGGACAGAAAGAGGGAAACATTCAGTACTTC.